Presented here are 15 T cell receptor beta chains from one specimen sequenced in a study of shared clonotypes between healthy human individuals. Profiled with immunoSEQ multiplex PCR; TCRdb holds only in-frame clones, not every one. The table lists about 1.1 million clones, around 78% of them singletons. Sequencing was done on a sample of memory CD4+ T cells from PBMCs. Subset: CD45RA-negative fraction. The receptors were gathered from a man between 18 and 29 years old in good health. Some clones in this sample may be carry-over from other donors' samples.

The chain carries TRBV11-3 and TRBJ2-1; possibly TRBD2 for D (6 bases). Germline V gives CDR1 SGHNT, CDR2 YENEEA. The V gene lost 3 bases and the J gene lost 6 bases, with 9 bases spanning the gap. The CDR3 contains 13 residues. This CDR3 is CASSLRRGNEQFF. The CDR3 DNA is TGTGCCAGCAGCTTGAGGAGGGGCAATGAGCAGTTCTTC.

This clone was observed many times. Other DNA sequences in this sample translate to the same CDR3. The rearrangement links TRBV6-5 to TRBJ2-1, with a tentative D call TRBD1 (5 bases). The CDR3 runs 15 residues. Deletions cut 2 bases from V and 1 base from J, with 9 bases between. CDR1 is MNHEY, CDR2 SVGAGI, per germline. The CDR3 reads CASSYRGISYNEQFF. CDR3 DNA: TGTGCCAGCAGTTACAGGGGCATTTCCTACAATGAGCAGTTCTTC.

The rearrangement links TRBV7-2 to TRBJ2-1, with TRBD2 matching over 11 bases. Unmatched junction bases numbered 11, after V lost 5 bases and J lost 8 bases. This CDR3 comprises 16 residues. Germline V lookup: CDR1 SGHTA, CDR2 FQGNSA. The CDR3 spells CASSPRASGRIYEQFF. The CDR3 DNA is TGTGCCAGCAGCCCCCGTGCTAGCGGGAGGATCTATGAGCAGTTCTTC.

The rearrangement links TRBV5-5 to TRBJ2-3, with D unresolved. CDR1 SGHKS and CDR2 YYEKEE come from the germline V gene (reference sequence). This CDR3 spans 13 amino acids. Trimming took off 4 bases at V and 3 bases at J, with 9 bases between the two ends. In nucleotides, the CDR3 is TGTGCCAGCAGCCCTCGGCAGACAGATACGCAGTATTTT. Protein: CASSPRQTDTQYF.

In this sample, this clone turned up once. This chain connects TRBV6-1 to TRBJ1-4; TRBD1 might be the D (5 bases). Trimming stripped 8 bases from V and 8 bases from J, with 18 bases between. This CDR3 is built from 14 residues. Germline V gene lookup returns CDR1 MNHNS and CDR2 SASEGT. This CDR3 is CASLRGQGGEKLFF. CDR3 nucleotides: TGTGCCAGCCTTAGAGGGCAGGGCGGCGAAAAACTGTTTTTT.

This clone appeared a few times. CDR3: CASRPGDRVREKLFF. DNA of the CDR3: TGTGCCAGCAGACCGGGGGACAGGGTACGAGAAAAACTGTTTTTT. This chain links TRBV28 with TRBJ1-4; 9 bases map to TRBD1. Per the germline V gene, CDR1 is MDHEN and CDR2 is SYDVKM. CDR3 length: 15 residues. The V gene end was trimmed by 6 bases and the J gene end by 8 bases; junction bases not matched to a gene: 10.

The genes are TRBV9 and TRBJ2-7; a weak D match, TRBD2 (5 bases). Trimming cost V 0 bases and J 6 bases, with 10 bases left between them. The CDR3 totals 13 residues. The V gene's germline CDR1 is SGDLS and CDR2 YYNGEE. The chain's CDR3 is CASSVGGSGEQYF. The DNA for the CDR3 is TGTGCCAGCAGCGTAGGGGGAAGCGGCGAGCAGTACTTC.

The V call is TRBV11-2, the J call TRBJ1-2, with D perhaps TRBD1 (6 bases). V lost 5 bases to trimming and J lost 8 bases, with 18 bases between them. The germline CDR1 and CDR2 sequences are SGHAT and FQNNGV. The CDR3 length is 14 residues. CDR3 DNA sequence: TGTGCCAGCAGCACCCGGACAGCCTTAGGAGGCTACACCTTC. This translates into CASSTRTALGGYTF.

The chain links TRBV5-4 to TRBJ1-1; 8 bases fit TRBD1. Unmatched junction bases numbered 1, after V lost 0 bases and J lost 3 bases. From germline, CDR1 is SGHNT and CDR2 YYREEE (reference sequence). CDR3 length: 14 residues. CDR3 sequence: CASSLVQGDTEAFF. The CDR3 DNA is TGTGCCAGCAGCTTGGTACAGGGGGACACTGAAGCTTTCTTT. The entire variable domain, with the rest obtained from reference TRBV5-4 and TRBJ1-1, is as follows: ETGVTQSPTHLIKTRGQQVTLRCSSQSGHNTVSWYQQALGQGPQFIFQYYREEENGRGNFPPRFSGLQFPNYSSELNVNALELDDSALYLCASSLVQGDTEAFFGQGTRLTVV.

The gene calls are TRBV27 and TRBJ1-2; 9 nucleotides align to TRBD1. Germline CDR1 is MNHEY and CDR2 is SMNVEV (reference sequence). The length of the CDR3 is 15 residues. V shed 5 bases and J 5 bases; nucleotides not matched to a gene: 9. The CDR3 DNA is TGTGCCAGCAGTCCCCAGGACAGGGGAGGTTATGGCTACACCTTC. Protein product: CASSPQDRGGYGYTF.

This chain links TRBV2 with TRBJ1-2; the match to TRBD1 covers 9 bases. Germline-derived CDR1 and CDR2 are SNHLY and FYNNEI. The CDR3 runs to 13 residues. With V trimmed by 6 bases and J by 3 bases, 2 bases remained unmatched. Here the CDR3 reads CASRTGGDYGYTF. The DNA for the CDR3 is TGTGCCAGCAGGACAGGGGGGGACTATGGCTACACCTTC.

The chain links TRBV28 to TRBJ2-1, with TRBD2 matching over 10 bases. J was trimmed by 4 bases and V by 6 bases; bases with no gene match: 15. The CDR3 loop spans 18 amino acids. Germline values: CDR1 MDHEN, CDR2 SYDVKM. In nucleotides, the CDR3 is TGTGCCAGCAGCCCTATATGGAAGAGCGGGAGGGCTTACAATGAGCAGTTCTTC. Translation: CASSPIWKSGRAYNEQFF.

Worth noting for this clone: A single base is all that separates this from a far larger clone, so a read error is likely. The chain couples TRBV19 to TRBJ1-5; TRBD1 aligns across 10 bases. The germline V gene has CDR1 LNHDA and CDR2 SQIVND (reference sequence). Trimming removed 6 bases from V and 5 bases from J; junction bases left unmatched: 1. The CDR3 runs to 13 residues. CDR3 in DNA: TGTGCCAGTAGAGGGACAGGGGATCAGCCCCAGCATTTT. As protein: CASRGTGDQPQHF.

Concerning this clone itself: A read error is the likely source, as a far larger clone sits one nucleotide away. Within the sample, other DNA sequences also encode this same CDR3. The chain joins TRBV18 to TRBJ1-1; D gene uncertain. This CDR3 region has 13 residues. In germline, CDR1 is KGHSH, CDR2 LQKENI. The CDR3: CASSLSGYTEAFF. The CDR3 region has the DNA TGTGCCAGCTCACTGAGTGGATACACTGAGGCTTTCTTT.

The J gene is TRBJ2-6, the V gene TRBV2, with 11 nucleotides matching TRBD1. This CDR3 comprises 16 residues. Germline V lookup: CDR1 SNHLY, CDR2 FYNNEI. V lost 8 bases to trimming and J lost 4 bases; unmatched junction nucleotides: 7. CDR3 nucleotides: TGTGCCAGCGGCGGACAGGGGGCGCGGGGGGCCAACGTCCTGACTTTC. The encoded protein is CASGGQGARGANVLTF.